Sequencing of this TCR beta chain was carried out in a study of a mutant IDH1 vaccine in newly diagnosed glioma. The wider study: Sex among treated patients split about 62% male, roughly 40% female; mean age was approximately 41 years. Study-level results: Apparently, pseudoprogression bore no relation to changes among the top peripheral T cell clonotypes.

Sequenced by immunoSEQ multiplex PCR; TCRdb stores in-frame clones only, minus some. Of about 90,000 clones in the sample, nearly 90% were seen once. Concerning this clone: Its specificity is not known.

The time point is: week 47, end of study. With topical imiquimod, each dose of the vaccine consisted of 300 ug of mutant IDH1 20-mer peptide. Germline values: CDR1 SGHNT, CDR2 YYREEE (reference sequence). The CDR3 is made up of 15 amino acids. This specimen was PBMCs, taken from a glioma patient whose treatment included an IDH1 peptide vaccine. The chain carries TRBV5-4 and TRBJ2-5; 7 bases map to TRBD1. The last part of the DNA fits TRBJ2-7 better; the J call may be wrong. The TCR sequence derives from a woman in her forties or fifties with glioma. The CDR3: CASSLAGQASYEQYF. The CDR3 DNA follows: TGTGCCAGCAGCTTGGCTGGACAGGCCTCCTACGAGCAGTACTTC.